This T cell receptor (beta chain) was recovered during a study of Ad26.COV2.S vaccination and SARS-CoV-2 variants (dated by TCRdb to 2020 to 2023). About the full investigation: Vaccine-arm donors came from COV1001, a multicentre, randomized, double-blind, placebo-controlled phase I-IIa trial of Ad26.COV2.S in healthy adults. Ad26.COV2.S was administered intramuscularly at 5 x 10^10 or 1 x 10^11 viral particles, either as a single shot or as two shots given 56 days apart. Sequencing of the TCRbeta repertoire served to evaluate the specificity and breadth of SARS-CoV-2-reactive T cell receptors following Ad26.COV2.S vaccination. A total of approximately 30 samples were included in the TCR-sequenced set, comprising some 20 Ad26.COV2.S vaccine recipients, 5 placebo recipients and 8 SARS-CoV-2 convalescent individuals. Participants in the trial were split at random into five groups of five each, receiving low-dose or high-dose Ad26.COV2.S once or twice, or else placebo on both occasions. Investigators remained blinded to trial group allocation during experiments and outcome assessment. Results the study describes overall, beyond this receptor: Spike-specific TCR breadth was higher in Ad26.COV2.S recipients than in placebo recipients (P = 0.0014). Non-spike TCR breadth was comparable between vaccine and placebo recipients, consistent with the vaccine containing only spike. The study was not powered to compare responses between vaccine doses or regimens. The authors noted that the TCR breadth and depth analyses may have underestimated total T cell responses. After vaccination, substantial breadth of spike-specific CD8+ and CD4+ T cell responses was reported.

The intended sense of this specimen's treatment or condition label: about 20 received Ad26.COV2.S at low or high dose, single or two shots; several received placebo; per-sample allocation not given. For vaccine and placebo recipients, repertoires were sequenced using samples collected on day 63 after the first injection. Between 29 July and 7 August 2020, Cohort 1b enrolled about 27 adults aged 18-55 years at one site in Boston, USA. Ad26.COV2.S consisted of a replication-incompetent adenovirus type 26 vector by which a prefusion-stabilized SARS-CoV-2 spike protein from the original Wuhan strain was expressed. As regards this clone: No antigen is known for it. Base qualities are not at hand, and no much larger clone is one base apart.

The immunoSEQ Assay was used to sequence TCRbeta CDR3 regions. After extraction, genomic DNA underwent amplification by bias-controlled multiplex PCR, followed by high-throughput sequencing. For the original study's pipeline: To quantify the absolute abundance of every unique TCRbeta CDR3 region, sequences were collapsed and filtered. T cell fraction was estimated by normalizing TCRbeta template counts to usable DNA, with usable DNA measured through amplification of reference genes found in all nucleated cells. Repertoire TCRs were annotated as SARS-CoV-2-specific when V gene, CDR3 amino acid sequence and J gene were exactly matched to a known reactive TCR set. The reference SARS-CoV-2 TCR set was derived from MIRA and filtered for enrichment in COVID-19-positive ImmuneCODE repertoires, a step that removed public or cross-reactive TCRs. Drawing on the MIRA antigens, annotated TCRs were analysed further at the level of specific ORF or position within ORF. Breadth was defined as the number of annotated unique rearrangements divided by the total number of unique productive rearrangements, and depth was defined as the summed frequency of the annotated unique rearrangements. Two-sided Wilcoxon rank-sum tests were used to compare TCR breadth between groups. TCRdb stores this immuneACCESS table with in-frame sequences only. Part of the clones is absent; in the studies checked, under half of the shortfall reflects unresolved V genes, and no reason is known for the rest. V and J calls plus clone size are reproduced from that table; the DNA served to infer D and trimming. This sample comprises roughly 300,000 clones, 75% to 90% of them detected only once. Approximately 11% of the sample goes to the ten largest clones.

V is cut back by 9 bases and J by 8 bases, with 12 bases in the junction unmatched. Taken from the germline V gene (reference sequence), the CDR1 and CDR2 loops are LNHDA and SQIVND. From the cysteine through the phenylalanine, the CDR3 covers 13 amino acids. Only the CDR3 part of the read is kept: 39 bases, read in frame from the first base. The sequence joins TRBV19 to TRBJ1-2; 7 bases in the junction line up with TRBD1. The material sequenced was peripheral blood, taken in a trial of Ad26.COV2.S vaccine versus placebo. The origin of this receptor is a person aged 18-60 years who received the Ad26.COV2.S COVID-19 vaccine or a placebo. The DNA sequence follows: TGTGCCAGCAAAGAACAGGGGAAAAGAGGCTACACCTTC. The encoded protein is CASKEQGKRGYTF.